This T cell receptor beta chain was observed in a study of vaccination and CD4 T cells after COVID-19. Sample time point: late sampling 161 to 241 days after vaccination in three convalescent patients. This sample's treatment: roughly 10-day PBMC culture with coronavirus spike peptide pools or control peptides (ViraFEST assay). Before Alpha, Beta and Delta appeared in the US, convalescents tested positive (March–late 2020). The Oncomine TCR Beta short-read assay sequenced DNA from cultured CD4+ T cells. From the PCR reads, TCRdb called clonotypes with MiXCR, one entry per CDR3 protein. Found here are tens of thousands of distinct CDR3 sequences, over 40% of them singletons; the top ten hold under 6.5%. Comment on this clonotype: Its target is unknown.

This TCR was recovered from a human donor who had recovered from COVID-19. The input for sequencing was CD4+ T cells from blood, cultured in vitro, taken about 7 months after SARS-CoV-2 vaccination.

The CDR3 loop is CASSEALPTGELFF. The CDR3 DNA sequence: TGTGCCAGCAGTGAAGCACTGCCAACCGGGGAGCTGTTTTTT. V is TRBV2 and J is TRBJ2-2; D remains unclear. The V gene's germline CDR1 is SNHLY and CDR2 FYNNEI. The V end lost 0 bases, the J end lost 5 bases, and 7 bases lay between the germline ends. This CDR3 spans 14 amino acids.